This T cell receptor beta chain was captured by sequencing in a study of shared clonotypes between healthy human individuals. On the study more broadly: Those who served as donors were a couple of women and three men between the ages of 18 and 49.

This clone came up many times. Its matching antigen is unknown. As handled by the study authors: Filtering differed because ImmunoSEQ produced junction-only sequences that carried no quality scores. The assay was immunoSEQ multiplex PCR, and TCRdb's table has in-frame clones only and misses some. V, J and clone size were drawn from that table, and D and trimming were deduced from the DNA. The table has some 300,000 clones, around 79% seen once. V lost 1 base, J lost 7 bases, and 11 bases lay in between. Germline V CDR1 and CDR2: SEHNR, FQNEAQ (reference sequence). The CDR3 contains 14 residues. Overall study results and limits: Estimated richness was generally greater in naive than memory subsets.

The sample taken for sequencing was memory CD4+ T cells sorted from blood. Subset defined: CD45RA-negative fraction. This clonotype originated in a man aged 25-40 years in good health. The chain has TRBV7-9 and TRBJ2-1; D unresolved. DNA for the CDR3: TGTGCCAGCAGCTTAGAAACCTCACTAAATGAGCAGTTCTTC. This sequence encodes CASSLETSLNEQFF.